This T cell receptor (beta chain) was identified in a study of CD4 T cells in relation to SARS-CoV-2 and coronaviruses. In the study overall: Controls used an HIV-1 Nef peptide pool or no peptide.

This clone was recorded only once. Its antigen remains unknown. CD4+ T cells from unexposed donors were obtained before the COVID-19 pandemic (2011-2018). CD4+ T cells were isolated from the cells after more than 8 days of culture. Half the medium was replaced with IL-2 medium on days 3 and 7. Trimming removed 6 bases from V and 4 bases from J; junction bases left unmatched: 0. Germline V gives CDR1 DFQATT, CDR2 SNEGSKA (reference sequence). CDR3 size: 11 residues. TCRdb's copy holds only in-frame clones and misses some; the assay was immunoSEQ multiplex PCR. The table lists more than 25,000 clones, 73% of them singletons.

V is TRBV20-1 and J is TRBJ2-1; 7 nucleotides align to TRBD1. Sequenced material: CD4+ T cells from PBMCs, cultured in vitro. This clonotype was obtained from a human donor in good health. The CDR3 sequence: CSADRYNEQFF. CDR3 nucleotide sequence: TGCAGTGCGGACAGGTACAATGAGCAGTTCTTC.